This entry is about one TCR beta chain. This specimen includes other DNA sequences encoding the same CDR3. Repertoires were generated with immunoSEQ multiplex PCR, while TCRdb's copy carries only in-frame clones and drops some. The sample consists of some 80,000 clones, about nine tenths of them appearing once. The CDR3 extends over 14 amino acids. V was pared by 0 bases and J by 4 bases, with 3 bases of the junction left unmatched. Germline V gene data show CDR1 as SGHRS and CDR2 as YFSETQ. The data were obtained in a study of OX40 agonist ivuxolimab in advanced cancers. Study-level information: Patients undergoing dose escalation presented with hepatocellular carcinoma, melanoma, renal cell or head and neck cancer. Males comprised 70% to 90% of the group, whose mean age was 60 years (range roughly 23 to 80).

The sequence derives from an adult with an advanced solid tumor such as melanoma, head and neck, liver or kidney cancer. This chain joins TRBV5-1 and TRBJ2-7, with 8 bases aligning to TRBD1. The sequenced sample was CD4+ or CD8+ T cells sorted from blood, obtained in a trial of the OX40 agonist ivuxolimab. The CDR3 region has the DNA TGCGCCAGCAGCTTGGAGCAGGGGGCTTACGAGCAGTACTTC. Translated: CASSLEQGAYEQYF.